The entry below describes one T cell receptor (beta chain). These data come from a study of neurological immune-mediated disorders. The sorted libraries drew on about a million T cells that were CD4+ or CD8+. Via MiXCR, TCRdb re-called the 5' RACE reads, giving one row per CDR3 protein. The sample has 30,000 to 45,000 distinct CDR3 sequences, roughly 10% seen once. The CDR3 totals 13 residues. Trimming removed 4 bases from V and 7 bases from J; junction bases left unmatched: 5. Germline V gene sequence: CDR1 KGHSH, CDR2 LQKENI. The TCR originated in a woman younger than 45 with HTLV-1-associated myelopathy (HAM/TSP). Material: CD4+ T cells from blood. The chain is built from TRBV18 and TRBJ2-7; 9 positions match TRBD1. The CDR3 nucleotides are TGTGCCAGCTCACGGGAGACAGGGGGTGAGCAGTACTTC. Amino acids: CASSRETGGEQYF.